The 14 T cell receptor beta chains reported below all come from one sample, sequenced in a study of cytomegalovirus exposure and HLA in healthy donors. The PCR used 60 Vbeta and 13 Jbeta primers. TCRdb's copy holds only in-frame clones and misses some; the assay was immunoSEQ multiplex PCR. This repertoire shows about 150,000 clones, 80% found once; its top ten account for more than 4.5%. The specimen sequenced was PBMCs. The source is a man aged 25-45 years in good health.

The J gene is TRBJ2-7, the V gene TRBV11-3; TRBD1 matches 9 bases. Germline CDR1 reads SGHNT; CDR2 reads YENEEA. CDR3 length: 14 amino acids. Trimming at V came to 5 bases and at J to 3 bases, leaving 5 bases not matched to a gene. CDR3 residues: CASSPRGQGYEQYF. CDR3 nucleotides: TGTGCCAGCAGCCCCCGGGGACAGGGCTACGAGCAGTACTTC.

This chain links TRBV27 with TRBJ2-3; TRBD2 matches at 7 bases. The J segment lost 5 bases and the V segment lost 2 bases, leaving 10 bases of the junction unmatched. The length of the CDR3 is 16 residues. Germline CDR1 is MNHEY and CDR2 is SMNVEV (reference sequence). The CDR3 region is CASSLILGGPGDTQYF. The CDR3 DNA reads TGTGCCAGCAGTTTAATTTTGGGAGGGCCGGGAGATACGCAGTATTTT.

The V call is TRBV20-1, the J call TRBJ2-7; D possibly corresponds to TRBD2 (5 bases). The V end lost 5 bases, the J end lost 3 bases, and 8 bases lay between the germline ends. Per the germline V gene, CDR1 is DFQATT and CDR2 is SNEGSKA (reference sequence). This CDR3 comprises 11 residues. The CDR3 loop is CSAQRLYEQYF. Written as DNA, the CDR3 is TGCAGTGCTCAGCGGCTCTACGAGCAGTACTTC.

The chain has TRBV14 and TRBJ2-7, with a tentative D call TRBD2 (7 bases). CDR3 length: 14 residues. V lost 4 bases and J lost 3, with 13 bases in between. CDR1 is SGHDN and CDR2 is FVKESK in the germline V gene. The CDR3 reads CASSPWEGDYEQYF. CDR3 sequence (DNA): TGTGCCAGCAGCCCATGGGAGGGGGACTACGAGCAGTACTTC.

This chain joins TRBV5-1 and TRBJ2-7, with a possible D match to TRBD1 (7 bases). CDR3 length: 15 amino acids. Germline-derived CDR1 and CDR2 are SGHRS and YFSETQ. V was shortened by 0 bases and J by 2 bases, with 12 bases between the two germline ends. CDR3 sequence: CASSLAGGQTYEQYF. CDR3 DNA sequence: TGCGCCAGCAGCTTGGCCGGGGGACAGACCTACGAGCAGTACTTC.

The V call is TRBV5-8, the J call TRBJ1-2, with 9 bases identical to TRBD1. V shed 4 bases and J 8 bases; nucleotides not matched to a gene: 9. This CDR3 is 14 amino acids long. The germline V gene encodes CDR1 SGHTS and CDR2 YDEGEE. CDR3 bases: TGTGCCAGCAGCAGAGGGACAGGGCTTGGCGGCTACACCTTC. Translated: CASSRGTGLGGYTF.

The chain recombines TRBV30 with TRBJ2-3; D is uncertain. The germline gives CDR1 GTSNPN, CDR2 SVGIG (reference sequence). With 0 bases removed from V and 0 bases from J, the gap between germline ends came to 13 bases. The CDR3 covers 16 residues. This CDR3 is CAWSVKLGGSTDTQYF. In DNA, the CDR3 is TGTGCCTGGAGTGTCAAGCTCGGCGGTAGCACAGATACGCAGTATTTT.

The CDR3 DNA is TGTGCCAGCGCTGGGGCGGGAGGAGCCAATGAGCAGTTCTTC. This translates into CASAGAGGANEQFF. The V gene is TRBV6-1, the J gene TRBJ2-1; 8 bases map to TRBD2. Germline V gene lookup returns CDR1 MNHNS and CDR2 SASEGT. The CDR3 runs 14 residues. Trimming removed 8 bases from V and 6 bases from J; junction bases left unmatched: 9.

This clone was counted once. The chain carries TRBV6-6 and TRBJ2-3; 7 bases map to TRBD1. CDR1 is MNHNY, CDR2 SVGAGI, per germline (reference sequence). The CDR3 sequence is 13 residues long. The V segment lost 6 bases and the J segment 6 bases; nucleotides outside the gene matches: 6. The CDR3 DNA follows: TGTGCCAGCAGGCGACAGGGTTCGGATACGCAGTATTTT. It yields the protein CASRRQGSDTQYF.

This clone was counted a few times. The same CDR3 arises from other DNA sequences in this sample as well. The gene calls are TRBV28 and TRBJ1-2; TRBD1 matches 7 bases. Per germline, CDR1 MDHEN and CDR2 SYDVKM. The junction had 0 bases not matched to a gene; V was cut back by 5 bases and J by 3 bases. The CDR3 has 12 residues. In DNA, the CDR3 is TGTGCCAGCAGTCAGGGGGACTATGGCTACACCTTC. Translation: CASSQGDYGYTF.

This clone was counted a single time. The chain joins TRBV28 to TRBJ2-7; D is perhaps TRBD1 (5 bases). The V end lost 9 bases, the J end lost 7 bases, and 25 bases lay between the germline ends. Looked up from germline, CDR1 is MDHEN and CDR2 is SYDVKM. The CDR3 loop spans 15 amino acids. This chain's CDR3 is CASGSLRRGIREQYF. The CDR3, as DNA: TGTGCCAGTGGAAGTCTCAGAAGGGGAATACGGGAGCAGTACTTC.

The V gene is TRBV5-4, the J gene TRBJ2-1; a weak D match, TRBD2 (6 bases). The germline V gene has CDR1 SGHNT and CDR2 YYREEE (reference sequence). V was pared by 1 base and J by 6 bases, with 11 bases between. The CDR3 has 14 residues. This chain's CDR3 is CASSLRLEFNEQFF. In DNA form, the CDR3 reads TGTGCCAGCAGCTTGAGACTAGAATTCAATGAGCAGTTCTTC.

A few counts support this clone. This chain uses TRBV29-1 with TRBJ2-2; D not certain. There are 14 residues in the CDR3. Germline values: CDR1 SQVTM, CDR2 ANQGSEA. With 5 bases removed from V and 1 base from J, the gap between germline ends came to 11 bases. The CDR3 region is CSVLSSLNTGELFF. The CDR3 region has the DNA TGCAGCGTTCTCAGTAGCCTGAACACCGGGGAGCTGTTTTTT.

The gene calls are TRBV9 and TRBJ2-1; 8 bases fit TRBD2. CDR1 and CDR2 from the germline V gene are SGDLS and YYNGEE. The CDR3 totals 14 residues. The V gene end was trimmed by 3 bases and the J gene end by 5 bases; junction bases not matched to a gene: 4. CDR3 amino acids: CASSGGGKDNEQFF. The CDR3 region has the DNA TGTGCCAGCAGCGGCGGGGGGAAGGACAATGAGCAGTTCTTC.